This TCR beta chain was recorded in a study of T cell repertoires in cytomegalovirus infection. This clonotype has just a few counts. TCRdb independently ran MiXCR on the reads; one entry per CDR3 protein. The repertoire holds 250,000 to 300,000 distinct CDR3 sequences, with roughly 26% as singletons. This CDR3 has 16 amino acids. Trimming removed 0 bases from V and 2 bases from J; junction bases left unmatched: 5. Germline CDR1 and CDR2: SGHTA and FQGNSA. The sequence was obtained from a human donor in good health (CMV status not recorded). Some clones in this sample may be carry-over from other donors' samples. The sample was PBMCs. This chain uses TRBV7-2 with TRBJ2-5, with 8 bases fitting TRBD2. CDR3 nucleotide sequence: TGTGCCAGCAGCTTAGCGAGGGCGGGGGGTCAAGAGACCCAGTACTTC. Amino acids: CASSLARAGGQETQYF.